This TCR beta chain originates from a study of shared clonotypes between healthy human individuals. Positive CCR7 selection of CD45RO-negative cells yielded the naive CD8 cells, and terminally differentiated effector memory CD45RA+ cells were excluded. The table came from immunoSEQ multiplex PCR; TCRdb's copy has only in-frame clones and leaves some out. The sample has some 2,000,000 clones; approximately 94% are singletons. The CDR3 is 16 amino acids. The germline V and J ends were trimmed by 0 bases and 11 bases, with 19 bases remaining between them. Germline CDR1 and CDR2: MGHRA and YSYEKL. The V and J genes are TRBV4-1 and TRBJ2-2; D might be TRBD1 or TRBD2, each matching 5 bases. The receptor was isolated from a man younger than 35 in good health. The sample comprised naive CD8+ T cells sorted from blood. CDR3 bases: TGCGCCAGCAGCCAAGATCCGGGGATAGTGGGGCTAGAGCTGTTTTTT. It codes for CASSQDPGIVGLELFF.